This T cell receptor (beta chain) originates from a study of beta chain features in type 1 diabetes. General observations from the study: It was not settled here whether HLA type affects TCRB rearrangement. Fewer insertions but more deletions were seen at VDJ junctions in type 1 diabetes patients.

A note on this clone: Its antigen is as yet unknown.

The junction had 4 bases not matched to a gene; V was cut back by 2 bases and J by 2 bases. Germline-derived CDR1 and CDR2 are SGHRS and YFSETQ. The CDR3 spans 15 residues. Sorting of CD4+ naive, central memory, regulatory and stem cell-like memory cells was performed via CD45RO/CCR7/CD25/CD127/CD95/CD27. Sequencing targeted expressed TCRB transcripts, as all isolated RNA had been reverse transcribed. Produced via immunoSEQ multiplex PCR; TCRdb's table is partial and in-frame only. The table records over 700,000 clones, roughly 15% of them present only once. The chain recombines TRBV5-1 with TRBJ2-1; TRBD1 aligns across 7 bases. Sample: naive CD4+ T cells from blood. The clonotype was recovered from a young woman in good health. CDR3 protein: CASSFVGQPYNEQFF. The CDR3 coding sequence is TGCGCCAGCAGCTTCGTGGGACAGCCCTACAATGAGCAGTTCTTC.